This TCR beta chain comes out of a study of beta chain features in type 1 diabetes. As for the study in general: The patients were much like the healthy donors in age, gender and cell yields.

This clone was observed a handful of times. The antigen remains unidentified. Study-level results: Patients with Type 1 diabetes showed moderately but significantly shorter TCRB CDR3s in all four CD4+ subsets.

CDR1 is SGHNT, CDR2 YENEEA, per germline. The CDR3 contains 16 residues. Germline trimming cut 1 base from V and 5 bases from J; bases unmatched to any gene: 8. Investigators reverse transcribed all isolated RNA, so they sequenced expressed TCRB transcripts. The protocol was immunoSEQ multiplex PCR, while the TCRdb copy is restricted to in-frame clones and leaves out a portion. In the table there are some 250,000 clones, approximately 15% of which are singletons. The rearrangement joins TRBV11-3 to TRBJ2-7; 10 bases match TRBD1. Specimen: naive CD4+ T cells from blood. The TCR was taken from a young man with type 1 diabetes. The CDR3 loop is CASSLGTGDRGHEQYF. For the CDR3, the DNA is TGTGCCAGCAGCTTAGGTACCGGGGACAGGGGCCACGAGCAGTACTTC. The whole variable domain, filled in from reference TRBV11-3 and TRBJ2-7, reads EAGVVQSPRYKIIEKKQPVAFWCNPISGHNTLYWYLQNLGQGPELLIRYENEEAVDDSQLPKDRFSAERLKGVDSTLKIQPAELGDSAVYLCASSLGTGDRGHEQYFGPGTRLTVT.